This T cell receptor beta chain comes out of a study of T cell changes during pregnancy in multiple sclerosis. Some clones are missing from TCRdb's copy, which holds only in-frame ones; the method was immunoSEQ multiplex PCR. The sample shows 85,000 to 130,000 clones, more than 80% of them seen only once. The junction had 9 bases not matched to a gene; V was cut back by 4 bases and J by 0 bases. Germline loops: CDR1 SGDLS, CDR2 YYNGEE. The CDR3 consists of 18 residues. Specimen: peripheral blood, collected before pregnancy. This receptor was identified in a female donor with multiple sclerosis, enrolled in a pregnancy study. The chain combines TRBV9 with TRBJ2-3, with 12 bases matching TRBD2. CDR3 DNA: TGTGCCAGCAGCCTTTACTCCGGGACTAGCGGGAGCACAGATACGCAGTATTTT. This translates into CASSLYSGTSGSTDTQYF. The whole variable domain, filled in from reference TRBV9 and TRBJ2-3, reads DSGVTQTPKHLITATGQRVTLRCSPRSGDLSVYWYQQSLDQGLQFLIQYYNGEERAKGNILERFSAQQFPDLHSELNLSSLELGDSALYFCASSLYSGTSGSTDTQYFGPGTRLTVL.